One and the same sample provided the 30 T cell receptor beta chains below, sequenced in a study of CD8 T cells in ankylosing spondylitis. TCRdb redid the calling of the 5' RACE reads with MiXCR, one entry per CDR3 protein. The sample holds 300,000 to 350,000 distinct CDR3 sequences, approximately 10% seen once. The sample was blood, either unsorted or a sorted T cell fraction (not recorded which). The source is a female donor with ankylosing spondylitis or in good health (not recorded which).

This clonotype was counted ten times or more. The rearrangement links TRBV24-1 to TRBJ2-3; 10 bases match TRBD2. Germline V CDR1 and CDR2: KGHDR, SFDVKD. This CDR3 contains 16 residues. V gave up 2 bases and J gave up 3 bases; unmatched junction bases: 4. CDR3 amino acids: CATSDSLAGLTDTQYF. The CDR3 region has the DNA TGTGCCACCAGTGATTCACTAGCGGGGTTAACAGATACGCAGTATTTT.

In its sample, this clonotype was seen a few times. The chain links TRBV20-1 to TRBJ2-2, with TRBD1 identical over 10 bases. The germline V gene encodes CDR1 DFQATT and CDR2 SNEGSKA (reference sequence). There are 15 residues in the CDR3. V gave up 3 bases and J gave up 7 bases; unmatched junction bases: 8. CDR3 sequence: CSARGTGDLGGELFF. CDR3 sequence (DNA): TGCAGTGCTAGGGGGACAGGGGATTTGGGCGGGGAGCTGTTTTTT.

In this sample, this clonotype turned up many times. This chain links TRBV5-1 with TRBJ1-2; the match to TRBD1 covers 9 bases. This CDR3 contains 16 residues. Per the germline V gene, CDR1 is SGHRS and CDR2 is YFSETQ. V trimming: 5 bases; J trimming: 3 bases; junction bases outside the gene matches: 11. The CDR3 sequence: CASSTSGTGSDYGYTF. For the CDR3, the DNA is TGCGCCAGCAGTACATCCGGGACAGGGAGTGACTATGGCTACACCTTC.

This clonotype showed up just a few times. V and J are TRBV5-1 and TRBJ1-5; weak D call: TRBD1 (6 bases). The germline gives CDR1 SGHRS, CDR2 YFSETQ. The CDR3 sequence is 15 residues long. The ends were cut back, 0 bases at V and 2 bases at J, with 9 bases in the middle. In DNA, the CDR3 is TGCGCCAGCAGCTTGGATGGGGGCGGCAATCAGCCCCAGCATTTT. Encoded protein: CASSLDGGGNQPQHF.

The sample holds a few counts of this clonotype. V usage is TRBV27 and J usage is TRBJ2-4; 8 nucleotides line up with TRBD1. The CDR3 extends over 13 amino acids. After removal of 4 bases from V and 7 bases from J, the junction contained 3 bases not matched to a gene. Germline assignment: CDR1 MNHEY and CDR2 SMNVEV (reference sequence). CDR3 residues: CASSYDRGNIQYF. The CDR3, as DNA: TGTGCCAGCAGTTACGACAGGGGTAACATTCAGTACTTC.

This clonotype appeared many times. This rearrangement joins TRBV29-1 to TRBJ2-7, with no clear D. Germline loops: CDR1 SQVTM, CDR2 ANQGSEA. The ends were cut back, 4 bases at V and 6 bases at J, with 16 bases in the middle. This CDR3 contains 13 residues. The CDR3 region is CSVGSAHTVEQYF. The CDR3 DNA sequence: TGCAGCGTTGGGTCAGCCCACACTGTCGAGCAGTACTTC.

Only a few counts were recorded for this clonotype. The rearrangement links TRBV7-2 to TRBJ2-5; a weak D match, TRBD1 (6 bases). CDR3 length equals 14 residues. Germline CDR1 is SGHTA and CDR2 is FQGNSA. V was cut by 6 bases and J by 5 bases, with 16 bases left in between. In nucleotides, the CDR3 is TGTGCCAGCAGTCTTAGATTCAGGGGCGAGACCCAGTACTTC. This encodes CASSLRFRGETQYF.

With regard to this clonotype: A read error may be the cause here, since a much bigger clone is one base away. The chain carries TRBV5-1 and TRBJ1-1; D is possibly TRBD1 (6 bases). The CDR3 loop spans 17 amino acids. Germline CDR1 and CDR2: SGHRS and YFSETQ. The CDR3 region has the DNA TGCGCCATCAGCTCCCCTGTGGGACACCTCATGAACACTGAAGCTTTCTTT. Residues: CAISSPVGHLMNTEAFF.

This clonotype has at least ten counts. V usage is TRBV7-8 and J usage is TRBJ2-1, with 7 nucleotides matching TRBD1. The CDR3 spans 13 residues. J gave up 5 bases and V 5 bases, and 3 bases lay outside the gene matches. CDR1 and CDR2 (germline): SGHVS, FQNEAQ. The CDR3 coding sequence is TGTGCCAGCAGCCCGGGACAGAACAATGAGCAGTTCTTC. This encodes CASSPGQNNEQFF.

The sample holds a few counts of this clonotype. In nucleotides, the CDR3 is TGCAGCGTTGGGGTTCTTTCCCCGGGTGAGCAGTTCTTC. Translating it yields CSVGVLSPGEQFF. The chain employs TRBV29-1 and TRBJ2-1; D remains unclear. V dropped 4 bases and J dropped 9 bases, with 16 bases sitting between them. This CDR3 region has 13 residues. Germline values: CDR1 SQVTM, CDR2 ANQGSEA.

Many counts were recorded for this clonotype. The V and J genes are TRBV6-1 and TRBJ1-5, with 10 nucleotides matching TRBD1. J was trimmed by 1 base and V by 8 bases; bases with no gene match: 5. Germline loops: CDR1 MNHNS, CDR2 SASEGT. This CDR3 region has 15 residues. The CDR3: CASSTGGMSNQPQHF. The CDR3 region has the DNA TGTGCCAGCTCGACAGGGGGCATGAGCAATCAGCCCCAGCATTTT.

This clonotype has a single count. The DNA for the CDR3 is TGTGCCAGCAGCAAAGCGCGGGGTCTCACGAACACCGGGGAGCTGTTTTTT. Translation gives CASSKARGLTNTGELFF. This rearrangement joins TRBV21-1 to TRBJ2-2. TRBV21-1 is a pseudogene locus. This CDR3 contains 17 residues.

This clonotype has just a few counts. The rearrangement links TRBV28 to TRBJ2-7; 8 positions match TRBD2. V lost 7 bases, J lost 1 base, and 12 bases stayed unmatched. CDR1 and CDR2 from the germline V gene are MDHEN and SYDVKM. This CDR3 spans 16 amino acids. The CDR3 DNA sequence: TGTGCCAGCAACGAGCGGGAGTCCGGTTGGTCCTACGAGCAGTACTTC. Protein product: CASNERESGWSYEQYF. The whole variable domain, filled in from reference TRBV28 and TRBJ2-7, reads DVKVTQSSRYLVKRTGEKVFLECVQDMDHENMFWYRQDPGLGLRLIYFSYDVKMKEKGDIPEGYSVSREKKERFSLILESASTNQTSMYLCASNERESGWSYEQYFGPGTRLTVT.

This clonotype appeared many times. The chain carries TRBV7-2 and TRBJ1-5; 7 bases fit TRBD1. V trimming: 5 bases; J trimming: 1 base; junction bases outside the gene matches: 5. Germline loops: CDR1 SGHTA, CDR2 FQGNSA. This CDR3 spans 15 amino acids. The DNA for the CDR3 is TGTGCCAGCAGCCGACAGGGATCGAGCAATCAGCCCCAGCATTTT. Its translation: CASSRQGSSNQPQHF.

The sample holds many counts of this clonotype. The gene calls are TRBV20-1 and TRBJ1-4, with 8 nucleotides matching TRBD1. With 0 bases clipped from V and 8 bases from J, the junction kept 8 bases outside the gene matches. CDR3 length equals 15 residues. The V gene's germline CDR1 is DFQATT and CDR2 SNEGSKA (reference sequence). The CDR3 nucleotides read TGCAGTGCTAGAGATTTCGTCGGGACAGGAGAAAAACTGTTTTTT. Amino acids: CSARDFVGTGEKLFF.

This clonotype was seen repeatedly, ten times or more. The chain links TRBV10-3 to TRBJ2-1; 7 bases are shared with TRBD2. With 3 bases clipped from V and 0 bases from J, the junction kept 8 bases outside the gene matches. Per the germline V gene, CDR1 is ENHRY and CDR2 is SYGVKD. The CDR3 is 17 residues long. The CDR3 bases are TGTGCCATCAGTGATCTTACCGGGAGGAGCTCCTACAATGAGCAGTTCTTC. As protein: CAISDLTGRSSYNEQFF.

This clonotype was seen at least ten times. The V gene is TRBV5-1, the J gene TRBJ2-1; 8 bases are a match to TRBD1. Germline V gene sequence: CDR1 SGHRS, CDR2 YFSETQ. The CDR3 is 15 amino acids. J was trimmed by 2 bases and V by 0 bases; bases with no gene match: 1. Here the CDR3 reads CASSLETGAYNEQFF. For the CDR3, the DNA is TGCGCCAGCAGCTTGGAGACAGGGGCCTACAATGAGCAGTTCTTC.

DNA of the CDR3: TGTGCCAGCAGCTTAACCCTGGAGTCCTACAATGAGCAGTTCTTC. The encoded protein is CASSLTLESYNEQFF. The chain is built from TRBV11-2 and TRBJ2-1; D gene uncertain. V was clipped by 2 bases and J by 1 base, with 9 bases between them. The CDR3 extends over 15 amino acids. Germline V CDR1 and CDR2: SGHAT, FQNNGV.

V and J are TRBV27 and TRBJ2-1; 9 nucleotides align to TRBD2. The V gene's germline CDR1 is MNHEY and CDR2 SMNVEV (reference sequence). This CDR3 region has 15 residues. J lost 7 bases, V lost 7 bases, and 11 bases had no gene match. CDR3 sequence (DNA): TGTGCCAGCACTGGGGCGGGGGGGCCTAGGAATGAGCAGTTCTTC. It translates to CASTGAGGPRNEQFF.

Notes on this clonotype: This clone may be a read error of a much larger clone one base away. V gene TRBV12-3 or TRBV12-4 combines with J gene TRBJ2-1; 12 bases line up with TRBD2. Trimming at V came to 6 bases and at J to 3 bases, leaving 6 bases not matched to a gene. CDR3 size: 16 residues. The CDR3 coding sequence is TGTGCCAGCAGCAGAAGACTAGCGGGGGTCTACAATGAGCAGTTCTTC. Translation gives CASSRRLAGVYNEQFF.

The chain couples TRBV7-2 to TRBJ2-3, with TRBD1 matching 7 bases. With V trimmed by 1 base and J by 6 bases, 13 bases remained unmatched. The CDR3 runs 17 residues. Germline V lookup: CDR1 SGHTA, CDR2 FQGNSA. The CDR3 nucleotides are TGTGCCAGCAGCTTAGTGGGGTCCGGGACAGTGGGGGATACGCAGTATTTT. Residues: CASSLVGSGTVGDTQYF.

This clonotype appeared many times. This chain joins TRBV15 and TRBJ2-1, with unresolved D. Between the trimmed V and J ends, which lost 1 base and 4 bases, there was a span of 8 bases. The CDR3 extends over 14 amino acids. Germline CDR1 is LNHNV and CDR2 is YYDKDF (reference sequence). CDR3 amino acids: CATSRGAEYNEQFF. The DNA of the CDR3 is TGTGCCACCAGCAGAGGGGCAGAGTACAATGAGCAGTTCTTC.

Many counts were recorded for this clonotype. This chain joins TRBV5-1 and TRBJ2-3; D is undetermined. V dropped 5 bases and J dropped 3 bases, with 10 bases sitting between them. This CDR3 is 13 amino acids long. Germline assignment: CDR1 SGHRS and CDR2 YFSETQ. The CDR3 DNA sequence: TGCGCCAGCAGTAGGACCAGTACAGATACGCAGTATTTT. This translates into CASSRTSTDTQYF.

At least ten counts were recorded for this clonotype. The chain's CDR3 is CASSSMEGDGDGELFF. The CDR3 nucleotides read TGCGCCAGCAGCTCTATGGAGGGGGACGGGGACGGGGAGCTGTTTTTT. The chain is built from TRBV4-3 and TRBJ2-2; D could derive from TRBD1 or TRBD2 (6 bases each). V lost 5 bases, J lost 7 bases, and 20 bases lay in between. CDR3 length: 16 residues. Germline CDR1 reads LGHNA; CDR2 reads YSLEER.

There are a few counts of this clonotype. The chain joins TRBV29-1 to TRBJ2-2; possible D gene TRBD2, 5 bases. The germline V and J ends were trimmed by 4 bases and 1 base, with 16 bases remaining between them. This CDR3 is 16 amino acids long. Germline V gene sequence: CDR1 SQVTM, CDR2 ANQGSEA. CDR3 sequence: CSVVGNDGMNTGELFF. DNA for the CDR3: TGCAGCGTTGTGGGGAATGACGGGATGAACACCGGGGAGCTGTTTTTT.

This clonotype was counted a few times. This CDR3 is CSATLGVNTEAFF. The CDR3 coding sequence is TGCAGTGCTACCTTGGGAGTGAACACTGAAGCTTTCTTT. The chain is built from TRBV20-1 and TRBJ1-1; D unresolved. The CDR3 runs 13 residues. V was pared by 4 bases and J by 0 bases, with 9 bases between. Germline V gene lookup returns CDR1 DFQATT and CDR2 SNEGSKA (reference sequence).

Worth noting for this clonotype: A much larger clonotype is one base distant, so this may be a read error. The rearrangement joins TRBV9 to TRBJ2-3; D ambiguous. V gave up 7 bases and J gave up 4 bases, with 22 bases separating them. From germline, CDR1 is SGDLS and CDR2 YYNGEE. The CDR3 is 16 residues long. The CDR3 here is CASGMARIPNADTQYF. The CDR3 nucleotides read TGTGCCAGCGGGATGGCCCGGATCCCTAACGCAGATACGCAGTATTTT.

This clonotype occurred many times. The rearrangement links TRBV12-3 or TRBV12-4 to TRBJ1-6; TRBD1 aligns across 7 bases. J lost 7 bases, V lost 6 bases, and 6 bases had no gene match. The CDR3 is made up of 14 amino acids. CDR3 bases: TGTGCCAGCAGCTTACAGGGGATGAATTCACCCCTCCACTTT. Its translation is CASSLQGMNSPLHF.

The CDR3 DNA follows: TGTGCCAGCAGCTTAGCGGGGACTAGCGGGCCTCAGGAGCAGTTCTTC. Amino acids: CASSLAGTSGPQEQFF. The chain couples TRBV7-6 to TRBJ2-1, with TRBD2 matching over 12 bases. Germline lookup yields CDR1 SGHVS and CDR2 FNYEAQ. This CDR3 comprises 16 residues. J gave up 10 bases and V 0 bases, and 7 bases lay outside the gene matches.

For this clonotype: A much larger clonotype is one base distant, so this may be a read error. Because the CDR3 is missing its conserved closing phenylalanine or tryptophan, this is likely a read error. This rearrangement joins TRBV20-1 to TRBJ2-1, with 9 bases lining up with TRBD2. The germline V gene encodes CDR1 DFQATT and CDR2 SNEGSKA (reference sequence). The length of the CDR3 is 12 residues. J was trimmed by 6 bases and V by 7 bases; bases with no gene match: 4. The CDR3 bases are TGCAGTGTACAGCGGGAGGCCAATGAGCAGTTCTCC. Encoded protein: CSVQREANEQFS.